Following are 32 T cell receptor beta chains from one sample sequenced in a study of blood T cell repertoires in COVID-19. The repertoire was sequenced with immunoSEQ multiplex PCR; TCRdb's copy has only in-frame clones and lacks some. The sample has around 260,000 clones; 80% to 90% are singletons. Sequencing was carried out using PBMCs or T cells enriched from blood (not recorded which). These receptors came from a woman aged 30 to 39 who had recovered from COVID-19.

V and J are TRBV2 and TRBJ1-4, with a possible D match to TRBD1 (6 bases). The CDR3 consists of 15 residues. Trimming stripped 6 bases from V and 0 bases from J, with 11 bases between. Germline CDR1 and CDR2: SNHLY and FYNNEI. The CDR3 DNA follows: TGTGCCAGCAGAGTGGGACACCCAACTAATGAAAAACTGTTTTTT. Its translation is CASRVGHPTNEKLFF.

The chain uses TRBV2 and TRBJ2-7; the match to TRBD2 covers 10 bases. This CDR3 region has 18 residues. The junction had 17 bases not matched to a gene; V was cut back by 6 bases and J by 3 bases. Germline V lookup: CDR1 SNHLY, CDR2 FYNNEI. The CDR3 DNA is TGTGCCAGCAGGAGGGGGCTAGCGGGAGTCCAAGGGGTCTACGAGCAGTACTTC. Residues: CASRRGLAGVQGVYEQYF.

This rearrangement joins TRBV30 to TRBJ2-7, with D perhaps matching TRBD2 (5 bases). Deletions cut 0 bases from V and 7 bases from J, with 13 bases between. The CDR3 has 13 residues. CDR1 is GTSNPN and CDR2 is SVGIG in the germline V gene (reference sequence). This CDR3 is CAWSVGGPREQYF. The CDR3 DNA is TGTGCCTGGAGTGTAGGAGGACCACGGGAGCAGTACTTC.

V and J are TRBV27 and TRBJ1-5; D gene unclear. The V end was cut by 6 bases, the J end by 2 bases, with 11 bases between. CDR1 and CDR2 (germline): MNHEY, SMNVEV (reference sequence). CDR3 length: 14 residues. The CDR3 coding sequence is TGTGCCAGCAGCCTAAGAGTAGGCAATCAGCCCCAGCATTTT. Its translation is CASSLRVGNQPQHF.

The genes are TRBV19 and TRBJ2-1; a weak D match, TRBD2 (8 bases). With 9 bases removed from V and 0 bases from J, the gap between germline ends came to 24 bases. Germline loops: CDR1 LNHDA, CDR2 SQIVND (reference sequence). CDR3 length: 18 amino acids. CDR3 coding DNA: TGTGCCAGCCGCAGGGGGATAGAAGCGGGAGTCTCCTACAATGAGCAGTTCTTC. Amino acid sequence: CASRRGIEAGVSYNEQFF.

This clone appeared a single time. V is TRBV30 and J is TRBJ2-1; TRBD2 agrees at 7 bases. The germline CDR1 and CDR2 sequences are GTSNPN and SVGIG (reference sequence). The trim removed 4 bases at V and 8 bases at J, leaving 5 bases unmatched. The CDR3 loop spans 12 amino acids. Written as DNA, the CDR3 is TGTGCCTGGAACGGCGGGAGAGATGAGCAGTTCTTC. Translated: CAWNGGRDEQFF.

The chain joins TRBV3-1 (or the pseudogene TRBV3-2) to TRBJ1-1; D might be TRBD1 (6 bases). CDR1 is LGHDT and CDR2 is YNNKEL in the germline V gene (reference sequence). The CDR3 consists of 15 residues. V lost 3 bases and J lost 5, with 16 bases in between. This CDR3 is CASSHARRGNTEAFF. The CDR3 region has the DNA TGTGCCAGCAGCCACGCCCGCAGGGGCAATACTGAAGCTTTCTTT.

The rearrangement joins TRBV19 to TRBJ1-3; tentatively, D is TRBD1 (5 bases). With 6 bases removed from V and 0 bases from J, the gap between germline ends came to 12 bases. CDR3 length equals 15 residues. Per germline, CDR1 LNHDA and CDR2 SQIVND (reference sequence). CDR3 sequence reads: CASSRESFSGNTIYF. CDR3 in DNA: TGTGCCAGTAGCAGGGAATCTTTCTCTGGAAACACCATATATTTT.

This sequence joins TRBV7-2 and TRBJ2-3; D gene ambiguous. Per germline, CDR1 SGHTA and CDR2 FQGNSA. The CDR3 is 13 amino acids. The ends were cut back, 0 bases at V and 4 bases at J, with 5 bases in the middle. The CDR3 DNA sequence: TGTGCCAGCAGCTTAGCACGGTCAGATACGCAGTATTTT. Translated, it gives CASSLARSDTQYF.

The rearrangement uses TRBV11-2 and TRBJ2-7; TRBD1 matches 9 bases. The J segment lost 4 bases and the V segment lost 5 bases, leaving 9 bases of the junction unmatched. CDR3 length equals 15 residues. Germline V gene lookup returns CDR1 SGHAT and CDR2 FQNNGV. DNA of the CDR3: TGTGCCAGCAGCAAAATACAGGGGGCAATGTACGAGCAGTACTTC. Its protein is CASSKIQGAMYEQYF.

The chain joins TRBV7-8 to TRBJ2-2, with 13 nucleotides matching TRBD2. The trim removed 3 bases at V and 6 bases at J, leaving 7 bases unmatched. The CDR3 extends over 17 amino acids. The germline gives CDR1 SGHVS, CDR2 FQNEAQ. This chain's CDR3 is CASSFHPTSGRAGELFF. CDR3 nucleotide sequence: TGTGCCAGCAGCTTCCATCCTACTAGCGGGAGGGCCGGGGAGCTGTTTTTT.

The J gene is TRBJ2-1, the V gene TRBV29-1; 11 bases are a match to TRBD2. Unmatched junction bases numbered 10, after V lost 6 bases and J lost 0 bases. Germline V gene sequence: CDR1 SQVTM, CDR2 ANQGSEA. This CDR3 comprises 17 residues. CDR3 DNA sequence: TGCAGCGTCCTCCTAGCGGGAGGTTCCCTCTCCTACAATGAGCAGTTCTTC. Translating it yields CSVLLAGGSLSYNEQFF.

V is TRBV28 and J is TRBJ2-5; D gene unclear. This CDR3 has 14 residues. Germline V gene data show CDR1 as MDHEN and CDR2 as SYDVKM. V lost 3 bases, J lost 0 bases, and 8 bases lay in between. The CDR3: CASSFQRYQETQYF. CDR3 bases: TGTGCCAGCAGTTTCCAACGGTACCAAGAGACCCAGTACTTC.

The V gene is TRBV7-8, the J gene TRBJ2-1; 8 bases are shared with TRBD1. V was clipped by 5 bases and J by 3 bases; unmatched bases: 15. Germline CDR1 SGHVS, CDR2 FQNEAQ. There are 18 residues in the CDR3. The CDR3 DNA reads TGTGCCAGCAGCCCGCGGACAGGGCTCCTACCGGGCTACAATGAGCAGTTCTTC. Amino acid sequence: CASSPRTGLLPGYNEQFF.

V gene TRBV7-9 combines with J gene TRBJ2-7; 7 bases align to TRBD2. Trimming cost V 4 bases and J 4 bases; bases outside gene matches: 10. Germline CDR1 SEHNR, CDR2 FQNEAQ (reference sequence). The CDR3 consists of 15 residues. Here the CDR3 reads CASSWGEGMMYEQYF. The CDR3 nucleotides are TGTGCCAGCAGCTGGGGGGAGGGGATGATGTACGAGCAGTACTTC.

V usage is TRBV28 and J usage is TRBJ1-2; 7 positions match TRBD1. The trim removed 5 bases at V and 0 bases at J, leaving 6 bases unmatched. Germline values: CDR1 MDHEN, CDR2 SYDVKM. This CDR3 has 15 residues. This CDR3 is CASSLPGTANYGYTF. CDR3 in DNA: TGTGCCAGCAGTCTCCCCGGGACAGCTAACTATGGCTACACCTTC.

The chain is built from TRBV7-2 and TRBJ2-2; D unresolved. This CDR3 is built from 15 residues. Germline V gene sequence: CDR1 SGHTA, CDR2 FQGNSA. Trimming left V 1 base short and J 5 bases short, with 11 bases between. The DNA for the CDR3 is TGTGCCAGCAGCTTAGGTTCAAGTCGGACCGGGGAGCTGTTTTTT. Amino acids: CASSLGSSRTGELFF.

This clone was found a few times. V usage is TRBV29-1 and J usage is TRBJ2-7; D not resolved. Germline CDR1 reads SQVTM; CDR2 reads ANQGSEA. The CDR3 is 12 amino acids. With 7 bases removed from V and 2 bases from J, the gap between germline ends came to 12 bases. CDR3 DNA sequence: TGCAGCGCCGTCGCAGGTCCCTACGAGCAGTACTTC. Its translation is CSAVAGPYEQYF.

The chain links TRBV12-3 or TRBV12-4 to TRBJ1-5; 9 nucleotides match TRBD1. This CDR3 spans 13 amino acids. V lost 6 bases and J lost 4; bases outside the gene matches: 1. DNA of the CDR3: TGTGCCAGCAGAGACAGGGGGAATCAGCCCCAGCATTTT. This encodes CASRDRGNQPQHF.

The chain couples TRBV28 to TRBJ1-1, with 8 bases aligning to TRBD1. This CDR3 spans 17 amino acids. Trimming cost V 5 bases and J 5 bases; bases outside gene matches: 16. The germline V gene encodes CDR1 MDHEN and CDR2 SYDVKM. The CDR3, as DNA: TGTGCCAGCAGTCCCTTCGATCCACAGGGGGGAGCAACTGAAGCTTTCTTT. This encodes CASSPFDPQGGATEAFF.

This chain connects TRBV30 to TRBJ2-7; possible D gene TRBD1, 6 bases. Germline assignment: CDR1 GTSNPN and CDR2 SVGIG (reference sequence). V dropped 1 base and J dropped 2 bases, with 9 bases sitting between them. The CDR3 spans 13 residues. The CDR3 protein is CAWSAGETYEQYF. The DNA of the CDR3 is TGTGCCTGGAGTGCAGGGGAGACCTACGAGCAGTACTTC.

This clone is a singleton in its sample. V is TRBV30 and J is TRBJ2-7; 10 bases map to TRBD2. The CDR3 contains 14 residues. Germline V gene data show CDR1 as GTSNPN and CDR2 as SVGIG (reference sequence). V dropped 2 bases and J dropped 4; count of bases not matched to a gene: 5. The DNA for the CDR3 is TGTGCCTGGAGTTGGGGTAGCGGGAGGTACGAGCAGTACTTC. Protein sequence: CAWSWGSGRYEQYF. Filled out from reference TRBV30 and TRBJ2-7, the complete variable domain reads SQTIHQWPATLVQPVGSPLSLECTVEGTSNPNLYWYRQAAGRGLQLLFYSVGIGQISSEVPQNLSASRPQDRQFILSSKKLLLSDSGFYLCAWSWGSGRYEQYFGPGTRLTVT.

The chain couples TRBV5-1 to TRBJ2-1; no reliable D call. V gave up 4 bases and J gave up 2 bases, with 13 bases separating them. The CDR3 contains 15 residues. In germline, CDR1 is SGHRS, CDR2 YFSETQ. Written as DNA, the CDR3 is TGCGCCAGCAGCGTAGGCCTAGTGGCCTACAATGAGCAGTTCTTC. Its protein is CASSVGLVAYNEQFF.

This chain uses TRBV10-1 with TRBJ2-1; the D is unclear. The V gene lost 2 bases and the J gene lost 8 bases, with 4 bases spanning the gap. This CDR3 has 11 amino acids. CDR1 is WNHNN, CDR2 SYGVQD, per germline (reference sequence). The CDR3 sequence: CASSERDEQFF. In DNA form, the CDR3 reads TGCGCCAGCAGTGAGCGGGATGAGCAGTTCTTC.

The gene calls are TRBV7-2 and TRBJ2-1; D is possibly TRBD2 (6 bases). This CDR3 has 15 amino acids. The V gene's germline CDR1 is SGHTA and CDR2 FQGNSA. Trimming stripped 2 bases from V and 2 bases from J, with 10 bases between. CDR3 nucleotide sequence: TGTGCCAGCAGCTTACAAGGAGGGCCCTACAATGAGCAGTTCTTC. Translated, it gives CASSLQGGPYNEQFF.

J is TRBJ1-2 and V is TRBV10-2; 7 bases fit TRBD1. V dropped 7 bases and J dropped 4; count of bases not matched to a gene: 9. This CDR3 has 14 residues. Germline V gene sequence: CDR1 WSHSY, CDR2 SAAADI. This chain's CDR3 is CASMPTGQRYGYTF. The CDR3, as DNA: TGCGCCAGCATGCCAACGGGACAGCGCTATGGCTACACCTTC.

The J gene is TRBJ1-3, the V gene TRBV4-2; D unresolved. The germline gives CDR1 LGHNA, CDR2 YNFKEQ. CDR3 length equals 17 residues. V lost 1 base, J lost 4 bases, and 17 bases lay in between. The CDR3 here is CASSQGLRRTEGNTIYF. The CDR3 DNA reads TGTGCCAGCAGCCAAGGTCTCCGGAGGACGGAGGGAAACACCATATATTTT.

This clone has just a few counts. This chain joins TRBV28 and TRBJ1-2, with D possibly TRBD1 on 5 matching bases. Deletions cut 6 bases from V and 7 bases from J, with 15 bases between. The CDR3 consists of 13 residues. Germline CDR1 MDHEN, CDR2 SYDVKM. The chain's CDR3 is CASSPSRGSGYTF. DNA for the CDR3: TGTGCCAGCAGCCCATCCCGGGGGTCTGGCTACACCTTC.

This sequence joins TRBV7-7 and TRBJ2-5; 7 nucleotides match TRBD1. V lost 4 bases and J lost 4; bases outside the gene matches: 9. The CDR3 runs 15 residues. In germline, CDR1 is SSHAT, CDR2 FNYEAQ (reference sequence). The CDR3, as DNA: TGTGCCAGCAGCTCGGCCCTAACAGGGGCAGAGACCCAGTACTTC. It codes for CASSSALTGAETQYF.

On this clone: The same CDR3 arises from other DNA sequences in this sample as well. CDR3 nucleotides: TGCAGCGTTGAAGGGGCGGCCAAAAACATTCAGTACTTC. Its translation: CSVEGAAKNIQYF. The chain couples TRBV29-1 to TRBJ2-4; D is unclear. This CDR3 region has 13 residues. Trimming cost V 1 base and J 1 base, with 5 bases left between them. The germline gives CDR1 SQVTM, CDR2 ANQGSEA.

Only one count was recorded for this clone. The V and J genes are TRBV5-6 and TRBJ1-1, with D perhaps matching TRBD1 (5 bases). CDR3 size: 15 residues. Germline loops: CDR1 SGHDT, CDR2 YYEEEE. V lost 0 bases, J lost 5 bases, and 14 bases lay in between. DNA of the CDR3: TGTGCCAGCAGCTTGGCCGGCAGGGTAAGGACTGAAGCTTTCTTT. It translates to CASSLAGRVRTEAFF.

J is TRBJ1-1 and V is TRBV6-5, with a weak D call TRBD1 (6 bases). The germline V gene has CDR1 MNHEY and CDR2 SVGAGI. The CDR3 extends over 14 amino acids. V gave up 8 bases and J gave up 2 bases, with 15 bases separating them. CDR3 nucleotides: TGTGCCAGCCGCTTAGCGGGGGGCAACACTGAAGCTTTCTTT. It specifies CASRLAGGNTEAFF.